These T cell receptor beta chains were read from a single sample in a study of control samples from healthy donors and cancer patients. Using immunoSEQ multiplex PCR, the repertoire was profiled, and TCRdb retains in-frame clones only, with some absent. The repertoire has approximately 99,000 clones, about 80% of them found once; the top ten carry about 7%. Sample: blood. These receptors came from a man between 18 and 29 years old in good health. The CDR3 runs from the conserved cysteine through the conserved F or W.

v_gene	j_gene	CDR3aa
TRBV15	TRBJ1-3	CATPGNGNTIYF
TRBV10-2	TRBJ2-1	CASSGDNPWTGYNEQFF
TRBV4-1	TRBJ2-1	CASSQARKGTSGGSYNEQFF
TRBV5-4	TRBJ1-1	CASSLAEPNTEAFF
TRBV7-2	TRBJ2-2	CASSFWGRGETGELFF
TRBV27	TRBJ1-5	CASSPRDTPGNQPQHF
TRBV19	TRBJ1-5	CASSPNRVDQPQHF
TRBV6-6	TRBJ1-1	CASSLQESEAFF
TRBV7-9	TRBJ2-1	CAGHISSYNEQFF
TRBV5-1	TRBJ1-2	CASSPGTGANYGYTF
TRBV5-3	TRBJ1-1	CARSASGTSHRNTEAFF
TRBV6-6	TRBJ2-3	CASSYTYTARGGGTDTQYF
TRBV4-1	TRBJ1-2	CASSDLRTGLYYGYTF
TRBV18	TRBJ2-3	CASSFGPRTDTQYF
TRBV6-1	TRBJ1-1	CASSERQLKQAFF
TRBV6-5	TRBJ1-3	CASSNYRAGNTIYF
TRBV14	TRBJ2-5	CASSHQRDIKETQYF
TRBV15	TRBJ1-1	CATSRVPSRADTEAFF
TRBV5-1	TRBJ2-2	CASSWGQGTGELFF
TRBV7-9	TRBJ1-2	CASSLGQGAGGYTF
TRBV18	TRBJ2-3	CASSPWETDTQYF
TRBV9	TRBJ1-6	CASSVGRDSPLHF
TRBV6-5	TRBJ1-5	CASSLGDGNQPQHF
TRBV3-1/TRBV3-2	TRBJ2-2	CASSQGRVTGELFF
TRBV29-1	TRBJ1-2	CSVEQGVGYTF
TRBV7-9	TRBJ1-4	CASSLREKLFF
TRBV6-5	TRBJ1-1	CASMRTTEAFF
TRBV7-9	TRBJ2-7	CASSPWTGQGEQYF
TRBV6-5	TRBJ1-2	CASSYGPRTADGYTF
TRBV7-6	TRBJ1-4	CASSQATGNEKLFF
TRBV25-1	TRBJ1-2	CASNGGFYGYTF
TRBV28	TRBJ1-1	CASSRRPFRDTEAFF
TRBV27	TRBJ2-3	CASSLRSPAVPLGDTQYF